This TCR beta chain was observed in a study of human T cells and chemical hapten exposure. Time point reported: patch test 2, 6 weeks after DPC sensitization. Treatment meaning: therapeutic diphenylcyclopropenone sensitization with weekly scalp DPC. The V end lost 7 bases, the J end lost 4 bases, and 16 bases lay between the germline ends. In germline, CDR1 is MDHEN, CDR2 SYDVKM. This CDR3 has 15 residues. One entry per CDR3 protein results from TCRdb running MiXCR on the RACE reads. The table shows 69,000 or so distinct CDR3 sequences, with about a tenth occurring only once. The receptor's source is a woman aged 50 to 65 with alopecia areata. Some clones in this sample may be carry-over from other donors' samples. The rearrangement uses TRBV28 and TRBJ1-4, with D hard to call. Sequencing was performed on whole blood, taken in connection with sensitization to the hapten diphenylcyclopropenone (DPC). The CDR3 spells CASTNGGNINEKLFF. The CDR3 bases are TGTGCCAGCACTAACGGAGGCAATATTAATGAAAAACTGTTTTTT.